The clone carrying this T cell receptor (beta chain) has ten or more counts. The sample is drawn from a study of HIV-infected patients and healthy controls. The germline gives CDR1 MRHNA, CDR2 SNTAGT. The CDR3 runs to 14 residues. Trimming pared 0 bases from V and 7 bases from J, leaving 9 bases between. Whole blood was used without fractionation, so all unsorted peripheral T cells were included. Reverse transcription used 450 to 550 ng RNA and constant-region primers for alpha and beta. Each of the alpha and beta chains got its own library through chain-specific third strand synthesis with indices. TCRdb ran MiXCR on the 5' RACE reads and lists one entry per CDR3 protein. The sample holds 17,000 or so distinct CDR3 sequences; approximately 5% are singletons and the top ten take under 2.5%.

The J gene is TRBJ2-2, the V gene TRBV6-4; D remains ambiguous. Sequencing was done on a sample of blood. The sequence derives from an adult in good health. The CDR3 DNA reads as TGTGCCAGCAGTGACTCGATGTCGGTCGGGGAGCTGTTTTTT. Its translation: CASSDSMSVGELFF.